The rows below give T cell receptor beta chains drawn from one sample of a study of T-cell reconstitution after alpha-beta-depleted transplantation in children. TCRdb reprocessed the PCR reads with MiXCR, giving one entry per CDR3 protein. The profile shows approximately 82,000 distinct CDR3 sequences, 15% to 20% of them singletons. The starting material was PBMCs, mostly from graft donor cells, obtained 360 days after TCRalphabeta/CD19-depleted stem cell transplant. The receptors stem from a male patient aged 2-15 years who had a stem cell transplant for acute lymphoblastic leukemia, so the T cells may come from the graft donor. CDR3s include the opening cysteine and the closing phenylalanine or tryptophan. Fields, in order: clone size, D gene, J gene, V gene, CDR3 protein, CDR3 DNA. A D gene is named only where the DNA matches it firmly. The listing skips clone size in some rows; elsewhere it reads once, few, many or a size class.

- | - | TRBJ2-3 | TRBV12-3/TRBV12-4 | CASRPEGGRTDTQYF | TGTGCCAGCCGCCCGGAGGGCGGTCGGACAGATACGCAGTATTTT
many | TRBD1 | TRBJ1-1 | TRBV10-3 | CAISTSPGQGNTEAFF | TGTGCCATCAGTACCTCACCAGGACAGGGAAACACTGAAGCTTTCTTT
few | TRBD1 | TRBJ2-2 | TRBV28 | CASTDRVPGELFF | TGTGCCAGCACTGACAGGGTCCCCGGGGAGCTGTTTTTT
- | - | TRBJ2-7 | TRBV20-1 | CSARDLRTSSYEQYF | TGCAGTGCTAGAGATCTTAGGACGAGCTCCTACGAGCAGTACTTC
many | - | TRBJ2-7 | TRBV7-9 | CASSPRRGQGYEQYF | TGTGCCAGCAGCCCCCGCCGGGGTCAGGGGTACGAGCAGTACTTC
few | TRBD2 | TRBJ2-2 | TRBV6-1 | CASRRFAGGRTGELFF | TGTGCCAGCAGAAGGTTCGCGGGAGGAAGGACCGGGGAGCTGTTTTTT
- | - | TRBJ1-5 | TRBV5-1 | CASSLAGWGNQPQHF | TGCGCCAGCAGCTTGGCGGGATGGGGCAATCAGCCCCAGCATTTT
- | - | TRBJ2-7 | TRBV28 | CASSYARATYEQYF | TGTGCCAGCAGTTACGCGCGGGCAACCTACGAGCAGTACTTC
- | - | TRBJ1-5 | TRBV19 | CASSITRGNNQPQHF | TGTGCCAGTAGTATTACTAGGGGGAACAATCAGCCCCAGCATTTT
few | - | TRBJ2-1 | TRBV20-1 | CSALHMGGSYNEQFF | TGCAGTGCTCTCCACATGGGGGGCTCCTACAATGAGCAGTTCTTC
few | - | TRBJ1-1 | TRBV27 | CASSLKRNTEAFF | TGTGCCAGCAGTTTAAAAAGGAACACTGAAGCTTTCTTT
few | TRBD2 | TRBJ2-3 | TRBV12-3/TRBV12-4 | CASSLWLAGLDTQYF | TGTGCCAGCAGTTTATGGCTAGCGGGACTCGATACGCAGTATTTT
few | - | TRBJ2-1 | TRBV5-1 | CASSLADVGNEQFF | TGCGCCAGCAGCTTGGCAGACGTGGGGAATGAGCAGTTCTTC
- | - | TRBJ2-4 | TRBV2 | CASSEGRAKNIQYF | TGTGCCAGCAGTGAAGGGAGGGCCAAAAACATTCAGTACTTC
few | TRBD2 | TRBJ2-2 | TRBV3-1 | CASSQLPAGYRSGELFF | TGTGCCAGCAGCCAATTACCAGCGGGGTACCGGTCCGGGGAGCTGTTTTTT
- | - | TRBJ2-1 | TRBV30 | CAWSLSRQRNEQFF | TGTGCCTGGAGTTTGTCGCGCCAGAGGAATGAGCAGTTCTTC
- | TRBD1 | TRBJ2-7 | TRBV5-1 | CASSLANYRGAAYEQYF | TGCGCCAGCAGCTTGGCTAACTACAGGGGTGCTGCCTACGAGCAGTACTTC
few | TRBD2 | TRBJ2-3 | TRBV7-9 | CASSLALAEITDTQYF | TGTGCCAGCAGCTTAGCACTAGCGGAAATCACAGATACGCAGTATTTT
once | - | TRBJ1-5 | TRBV2 | CASSGTVGRGNQPQHF | TGTGCCAGCAGTGGTACAGTGGGCCGAGGCAATCAGCCCCAGCATTTT
few | - | TRBJ2-1 | TRBV20-1 | CSARPVPSYNEQFF | TGCAGTGCTAGGCCAGTTCCTTCCTACAATGAGCAGTTCTTC
- | - | TRBJ2-4 | TRBV7-9 | CASSLMEVGMLNIQYF | TGTGCCAGCAGCTTAATGGAGGTCGGGATGCTAAACATTCAGTACTTC
- | TRBD1 | TRBJ1-6 | TRBV11-2 | CASSLLDRGSRNSPLHF | TGTGCCAGCAGCTTATTGGACAGGGGGTCTCGTAATTCACCCCTCCACTTT
- | TRBD2 | TRBJ2-7 | TRBV5-1 | CASSLSSGRNYEQYF | TGCGCCAGCAGCTTGTCTAGCGGGAGAAACTACGAGCAGTACTTC
few | TRBD1 | TRBJ2-7 | TRBV7-9 | CASSLRGTAYEQYF | TGTGCCAGCAGCTTAAGAGGGACAGCCTACGAGCAGTACTTC
- | TRBD1 | TRBJ1-2 | TRBV12-3/TRBV12-4 | CASRRTGWGYGYTF | TGTGCCAGCAGACGGACAGGGTGGGGCTATGGCTACACCTTC
many | TRBD2 | TRBJ2-2 | TRBV10-3 | CAISERREGLTGELFF | TGTGCCATCAGTGAACGGCGGGAGGGCCTCACCGGGGAGCTGTTTTTT
- | - | TRBJ1-1 | TRBV3-1 | CASSQRGRARRDTEAFF | TGTGCCAGCAGCCAAAGAGGCAGGGCGCGCAGGGACACTGAAGCTTTCTTT
many | - | TRBJ2-1 | TRBV15 | CATSREQNLGEQFF | TGTGCCACCAGCAGAGAACAAAATCTTGGGGAGCAGTTCTTC